This TCR beta chain came from a study of neurological immune-mediated disorders. Whole-study results and caveats: Phylogenetic grouping assigned the repertoires of 18 of 34 multiple sclerosis patients to one related-CDR3 cluster, which constitutes a possible signature. Among expanded clones, no CDR3 amino acid sequences were shared across subjects, a pattern suggesting private repertoires in all groups.

Germline V gives CDR1 SEHNR, CDR2 FQNEAQ (reference sequence). The V and J ends lost 5 bases and 3 bases, in that order; junction bases with no gene match: 9. The CDR3 covers 18 residues. Every sequencing run generated in excess of 180 million TCR-beta sequences. These sequences covered 15-18 subjects. MiXCR was run by TCRdb on the 5' RACE reads, yielding one entry per CDR3 protein. This sample yields just over 20,000 distinct CDR3 sequences, of which approximately 15% are seen a single time; less than 9.5% belongs to the top ten. The sample holds many counts of this clonotype. What it recognizes is unknown.

The J gene is TRBJ2-1, the V gene TRBV7-9, with 14 positions matching TRBD2. The sample comprised CD8+ T cells from blood. This receptor was taken from a woman aged 18-30 years with multiple sclerosis. The CDR3 nucleotides read TGTGCCAGCAGCCCCGGGACTAGCGGGAGCGCCTTCTACAATGAGCAGTTCTTC. It specifies CASSPGTSGSAFYNEQFF.